A selection of T cell receptor beta chains follows, all from one sample in a study of blood T cell repertoires in COVID-19. Using immunoSEQ multiplex PCR, the repertoire was profiled, and TCRdb retains in-frame clones only, with some absent. The repertoire holds 140,000 to 150,000 clones, with around 89% as singletons. Sample: peripheral blood. All receptors come from a man aged 60 to 69 with active or convalescent COVID-19. CDR3s include the opening cysteine and the closing phenylalanine or tryptophan. Each record gives: D gene, clone size, J gene, V gene, CDR3 protein, CDR3 DNA. D genes are given only for firm matches. Rows give clone size only sometimes, using once, few, many, or a class for an expanded clone.

D: NA
size: NA
J: TRBJ1-2
V: TRBV2
CDR3: CASSAFLGYTF
DNA: TGTGCCAGCAGTGCCTTTTTAGGCTACACCTTC

D: TRBD1
size: NA
J: TRBJ2-7
V: TRBV11-3
CDR3: CASSFWTGGSPAQYF
DNA: TGTGCCAGCAGCTTTTGGACAGGGGGATCCCCCGCGCAGTACTTC

D: TRBD2
size: NA
J: TRBJ2-1
V: TRBV7-3
CDR3: CASSLRSGSYNEQFF
DNA: TGTGCCAGCAGCCTACGTAGCGGGAGCTACAATGAGCAGTTCTTC

D: TRBD2
size: once
J: TRBJ2-5
V: TRBV7-8
CDR3: CASSPRTSRGQETQYF
DNA: TGTGCCAGCAGCCCGAGGACTAGCAGAGGCCAAGAGACCCAGTACTTC

D: TRBD2
size: NA
J: TRBJ2-2
V: TRBV27
CDR3: CASSLAGVGELFF
DNA: TGTGCCAGCAGTTTGGCGGGGGTCGGGGAGCTGTTTTTT

D: TRBD1
size: NA
J: TRBJ2-7
V: TRBV6-5
CDR3: CASTQTGGDYEQYF
DNA: TGTGCCAGCACCCAGACAGGGGGTGACTACGAGCAGTACTTC

D: NA
size: NA
J: TRBJ1-2
V: TRBV7-2
CDR3: CASSLTLDGYTF
DNA: TGTGCCAGCAGCTTGACACTGGATGGCTACACCTTC

D: NA
size: NA
J: TRBJ1-4
V: TRBV27
CDR3: CASTGHPENEKLFF
DNA: TGTGCCAGCACCGGCCACCCGGAGAATGAAAAACTGTTTTTT

D: NA
size: few
J: TRBJ1-2
V: TRBV5-5
CDR3: CASSLGDVTGFGYTF
DNA: TGTGCCAGCAGCTTGGGGGACGTTACAGGGTTCGGCTACACCTTC

D: NA
size: NA
J: TRBJ2-3
V: TRBV6-1
CDR3: CASSELSTDTQYF
DNA: TGTGCCAGCAGTGAACTCAGCACAGATACGCAGTATTTT

D: TRBD1
size: NA
J: TRBJ1-2
V: TRBV28
CDR3: CATTGGATWVYGYTF
DNA: TGTGCCACAACAGGGGGCGCAACGTGGGTCTATGGCTACACCTTC

D: TRBD2
size: NA
J: TRBJ2-3
V: TRBV5-6
CDR3: CASSLVIQRGATDTQYF
DNA: TGTGCCAGCAGCTTGGTGATACAGCGGGGGGCCACAGATACGCAGTATTTT

D: NA
size: NA
J: TRBJ2-1
V: TRBV7-6
CDR3: CASSRTDDEQFF
DNA: TGTGCCAGCAGCAGGACTGACGATGAGCAGTTCTTC

D: NA
size: NA
J: TRBJ1-4
V: TRBV6-2/TRBV6-3
CDR3: CASSYDGSGKLFF
DNA: TGTGCCAGCAGTTACGATGGGTCCGGGAAACTGTTTTTT

D: TRBD1
size: NA
J: TRBJ1-6
V: TRBV4-3
CDR3: CASSQAMDRGYNSPLHF
DNA: TGCGCCAGCAGCCAAGCCATGGACAGGGGGTATAATTCACCCCTCCACTTT

D: TRBD2
size: NA
J: TRBJ2-7
V: TRBV24-1
CDR3: CATSDFSGSVLAGGSSYEQYF
DNA: TGTGCCACCAGTGATTTTTCTGGTTCTGTGCTAGCGGGAGGGTCTTCCTACGAGCAGTACTTC

D: TRBD1
size: NA
J: TRBJ1-2
V: TRBV12-5
CDR3: CASGHGTGYGYTF
DNA: TGTGCTAGTGGGCATGGGACAGGTTATGGCTACACCTTC

D: NA
size: NA
J: TRBJ1-2
V: TRBV7-3
CDR3: CASSPRGGSAGANYGYTF
DNA: TGTGCCAGCAGCCCTCGTGGGGGGTCCGCTGGGGCTAACTATGGCTACACCTTC

D: NA
size: NA
J: TRBJ2-1
V: TRBV3-1/TRBV3-2
CDR3: CASSLFPPAGSSYNEQFF
DNA: TGTGCCAGCAGCCTTTTCCCCCCGGCGGGTAGCTCCTACAATGAGCAGTTCTTC

D: TRBD2
size: NA
J: TRBJ2-3
V: TRBV6-1
CDR3: CASSVSAGGPVDTQYF
DNA: TGTGCCAGCAGTGTTAGTGCGGGGGGGCCGGTAGATACGCAGTATTTT